This T cell receptor (beta chain) was observed in a study of PD-L1 blockade in urothelial cancer. Study summary: Blood drawn 3 weeks (second dose) and 6 weeks after treatment start was analyzed.

This CDR3 contains 16 residues. Unmatched junction bases numbered 8, after V lost 3 bases and J lost 4 bases. CDR1 is LGHNT, CDR2 FRNRAP, per germline. This clone was seen only once. Its cognate antigen is unknown. Synthetically made TCR analog templates were put into each PCR as spikes. Data came from immunoSEQ multiplex PCR; TCRdb stores just in-frame clones and leaves some out. The data show just over 50,000 clones, 75% seen once. Specified time point: pretreatment peripheral blood. Findings and caveats of the study: Lower than median blood TCR clonality before treatment predicted better survival.

The receptor was isolated from a man in his 70s with urothelial cancer. The sequencing used PBMCs, collected around atezolizumab (anti-PD-L1) treatment. The chain uses TRBV12-5 and TRBJ2-3, with 9 bases identical to TRBD2. CDR3 residues: CASGFVLSGGADTQYF. Here the CDR3 DNA reads TGTGCTAGTGGTTTCGTCCTTAGCGGGGGAGCAGATACGCAGTATTTT.